This T cell receptor beta chain was retrieved from a study of CD8 T cells in Susac syndrome. CDR3 length: 13 residues. Trimming removed 3 bases at V and 4 bases at J, with 9 bases between. Reverse transcription of roughly 0.5 to 1 ug RNA used random hexamers. TCR beta CDR3 was amplified by immunoSEQ multiplex PCR. This amplification extended across 54 Vbeta and 13 Jbeta segments. TCRdb analysed the immunoSEQ multiplex PCR reads with MiXCR anew, one entry per CDR3 protein. This table has hundreds of thousands of distinct CDR3 sequences, 89% appearing once. This chain links TRBV12-3 or TRBV12-4 with TRBJ1-2; unclear D gene. The receptor's source is a human donor with multiple sclerosis. Sequencing was carried out using CD8+ T cells from PBMCs. The CDR3 sequence is CASSFRETYGYTF. The CDR3 DNA sequence: TGTGCCAGCAGTTTCCGGGAAACCTATGGCTACACCTTC.